This passage covers 10 T cell receptor beta chains from one sample sequenced in a study of cytomegalovirus exposure and HLA in healthy donors. Method: immunoSEQ multiplex PCR; TCRdb's copy keeps in-frame clones and lacks some. This table has approximately 130,000 clones, 80% to 90% appearing once. The specimen sequenced was PBMCs. The receptor set was obtained from a woman aged 18-29 years in good health and CMV-seronegative.

V and J are TRBV18 and TRBJ1-2; D gene unclear. V was cut by 2 bases and J by 4 bases, with 11 bases left in between. Germline V gene sequence: CDR1 KGHSH, CDR2 LQKENI. CDR3 length: 14 amino acids. For the CDR3, the DNA is TGTGCCAGCTCACCAAGTACCTCCAGCTATGGCTACACCTTC. Its translation is CASSPSTSSYGYTF.

The J gene is TRBJ2-5, the V gene TRBV18, with TRBD2 identical over 15 bases. The ends lost 2 bases at V and 1 base at J; junction bases unmatched: 2. Per the germline V gene, CDR1 is KGHSH and CDR2 is LQKENI. This CDR3 has 17 residues. Written as DNA, the CDR3 is TGTGCCAGCTCACCAGGGACTAGCGGGGGGCTCCAAGAGACCCAGTACTTC. It is translated as CASSPGTSGGLQETQYF.

The V and J genes are TRBV27 and TRBJ2-2; D is uncertain. Trimming left V 2 bases short and J 0 bases short, with 4 bases between. Germline V gives CDR1 MNHEY, CDR2 SMNVEV (reference sequence). CDR3 length: 14 residues. The CDR3 reads CASSLAANTGELFF. The DNA of the CDR3 is TGTGCCAGCAGTTTAGCAGCGAACACCGGGGAGCTGTTTTTT.

Details on this clone: One end of the junction fails to match germline, which may point to a read error. The J gene is TRBJ2-7, the V gene TRBV7-7; D ambiguous. The CDR3 runs 12 residues. CDR1 is SSHAT, CDR2 FNYEAQ, per germline (reference sequence). Written as DNA, the CDR3 is TGTGCTAGCAGTTCCAGCTCCTACGAGCAGTACTTC. Translation gives CASSSSSYEQYF.

The chain has TRBV5-1 and TRBJ2-1, with TRBD1 as a possible D gene (6 bases). The germline V and J ends were trimmed by 2 bases and 4 bases, with 7 bases remaining between them. The germline V gene encodes CDR1 SGHRS and CDR2 YFSETQ. The CDR3 is 13 amino acids. CDR3 residues: CASSFGQYNEQFF. The CDR3 bases are TGCGCCAGCAGCTTCGGACAGTACAATGAGCAGTTCTTC.

This sequence joins TRBV10-1 and TRBJ2-7; 7 bases agree with TRBD1. CDR1 is WNHNN, CDR2 SYGVQD, per germline (reference sequence). V lost 0 bases and J lost 4; bases outside the gene matches: 0. The CDR3 spans 13 residues. The CDR3 nucleotides are TGCGCCAGCAGTGAGTCGACAGGGTACGAGCAGTACTTC. Protein sequence: CASSESTGYEQYF.

The chain links TRBV5-4 to TRBJ2-3, with 13 bases that match TRBD2. The CDR3 spans 19 residues. Unmatched junction bases numbered 13, after V lost 0 bases and J lost 6 bases. Germline V lookup: CDR1 SGHNT, CDR2 YYREEE (reference sequence). CDR3 nucleotides: TGTGCCAGCAGCTTGGGGTGGGCCCCGGGACTAGCGGGAACGGATACGCAGTATTTT. Translating it yields CASSLGWAPGLAGTDTQYF.

The chain couples TRBV7-2 to TRBJ2-7; D might be TRBD2 (5 bases). The V end was cut by 1 base, the J end by 4 bases, with 8 bases between. The CDR3 length is 13 residues. Germline CDR1 SGHTA, CDR2 FQGNSA. The CDR3 protein is CASSLGRGYEQYF. CDR3 DNA sequence: TGTGCCAGCAGCTTAGGACGGGGATACGAGCAGTACTTC.

CDR3 loop: CASSVAVRVGTGELFF. The CDR3 DNA sequence: TGTGCCAGCAGCGTAGCTGTCAGGGTCGGGACCGGGGAGCTGTTTTTT. V usage is TRBV9 and J usage is TRBJ2-2; TRBD1 is a possible D gene (5 bases). CDR1 and CDR2 (germline): SGDLS, YYNGEE. This CDR3 contains 16 residues. V gave up 0 bases and J gave up 5 bases, with 14 bases separating them.

DNA for the CDR3: TGTGCCAGCAGCGTAGGGGCCGGGACAGGGGGCGAAGTTGAGCAGTTCTTC. Amino acid sequence: CASSVGAGTGGEVEQFF. J is TRBJ2-1 and V is TRBV9; 12 bases are a match to TRBD1. Germline values: CDR1 SGDLS, CDR2 YYNGEE. This CDR3 has 17 amino acids. V dropped 0 bases and J dropped 9; count of bases not matched to a gene: 10.